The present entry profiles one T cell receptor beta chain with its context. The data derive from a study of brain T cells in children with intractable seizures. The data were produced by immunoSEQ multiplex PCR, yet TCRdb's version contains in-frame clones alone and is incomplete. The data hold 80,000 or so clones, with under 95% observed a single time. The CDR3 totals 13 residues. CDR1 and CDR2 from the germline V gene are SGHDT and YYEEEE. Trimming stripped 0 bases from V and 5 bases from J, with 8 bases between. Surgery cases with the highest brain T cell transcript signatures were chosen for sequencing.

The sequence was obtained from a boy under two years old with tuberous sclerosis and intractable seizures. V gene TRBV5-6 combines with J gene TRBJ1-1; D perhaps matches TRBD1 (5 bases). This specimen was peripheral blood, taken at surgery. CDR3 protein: CASSLGGSTEAFF. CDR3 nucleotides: TGTGCCAGCAGCTTGGGGGGCTCGACTGAAGCTTTCTTT. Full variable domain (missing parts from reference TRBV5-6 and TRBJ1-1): DAGVTQSPTHLIKTRGQQVTLRCSPKSGHDTVSWYQQALGQGPQFIFQYYEEEERQRGNFPDRFSGHQFPNYSSELNVNALLLGDSALYLCASSLGGSTEAFFGQGTRLTVV.